Included here is one T cell receptor (beta chain) sequence, with context. In this sample, this clone turned up once. Which antigen it targets is not known. Base qualities were left out, and no much larger clone turns up one base away. This record comes from a study of cytomegalovirus exposure and HLA in healthy donors (TCRdb year 2017). For the study in its entirety: An earlier analysis of around 600 of the donors reported roughly 270 Gb of sequence data and roughly 110 million unique TCR beta sequences from some 180 million T cells. An early release that covered about 640 HLA-typed donors contained approximately 300 gigabases of sequencing data and tens of millions of unique TCR sequences. Among the approximately 400 genotyped donors, around 81% belonged to the genetic ancestry cluster associated with self-reported Caucasian donors. The aim of the study was to test whether cataloging public T cell receptors could identify signatures of past pathogen exposure. The study profiled the T cell repertoires of hundreds of subjects by immunosequencing and related them to cytomegalovirus serostatus. Along with the roughly 670-subject first cohort, a separate validation cohort of around 120 different subjects was used. High-throughput TCR immunosequencing, statistical association of individual TCRs with disease status, and machine learning were combined to predict cytomegalovirus infection status. In a later analysis, previously published TCR beta repertoires from about 640 donors were re-analyzed and high-resolution HLA genotyping was added so that TCR occurrence patterns could be studied. Rather than using new phenotypic data, the later analysis identified candidate immune exposures from TCR beta sequences and from how often those sequences occurred across donors. In an earlier analysis of around 540 of the donors, high-throughput TCR beta sequencing was used to judge whether each TCR beta V gene segment behaved as functional or pseudogenic. Donor age, sex, ethnicity and CMV serostatus were compiled together with the repertoire data. Genome-wide SNP genotypes for about three fifths of the 666 donors were used in a later genetic analysis, which treated that subset as a discovery cohort. Every discovery cohort repertoire had been produced on one sequencing platform. HLA typing included class I and class II loci at four-digit resolution. Typing coverage differed by locus: A, B, C, DRB1 and DQB1 were typed in about 620-640 donors, DQA1 in roughly 510, DPA1 in over 600, and DPB1 in approximately 450. Because of strong linkage in the cohort, a few DR-DQ haplotypes were treated as single units for association and clustering. Among 398 genotyped donors of the cohort, an average of about 240,000 unique TCR beta nucleotide sequences were sequenced per donor, 15% to 20% of them non-productive.

The cohort consisted of more than 650 healthy bone marrow donors. Cohort members were all nominally healthy when sampled, although unrecorded immune exposures were likely present. The donor was CMV seronegative and was included in the group of several hundred seronegative cohort members. A peripheral blood sample was provided by each donor, and peripheral blood mononuclear cells were used for TCR beta sequencing. Genomic DNA was extracted from the blood cell samples with the Qiagen DNeasy Blood Extraction Kit. Library preparation employed the immunoSEQ multiplex PCR assay. For the multiplex PCR, a mixture combining 60 forward primers for TCR Vbeta segments and 13 reverse primers for TCR Jbeta segments was used. A multiplex PCR assay on genomic DNA amplified the CDR3 region of rearranged TCR beta genes. The amplified TCR beta libraries were sequenced on the Illumina HiSeq System as 87-base-pair reads. Under the source paper's analysis protocol: In a later analysis, some 80 million unique TCR beta chains were counted across the approximately 670 repertoires, and roughly 11 million of these chains were shared by at least two donors. A nearest-neighbor algorithm error-corrected the raw reads and collapsed the reads into unique sequences, merging closely related sequences to remove PCR and sequencing errors. To assign V, D and J gene segments, CDR3 sequences were aligned to IMGT reference sequences. Each retained sequence needed at least a six-nucleotide match to both a V gene segment and a J gene segment. A rearrangement counted as productive if the CDR3 had no stop codons and remained in frame with V and J, and every other rearrangement counted as non-productive. CDR3 was defined by IMGT convention, running from the second conserved V-encoded cysteine to the conserved J-encoded phenylalanine. Sequences without an unambiguous match to a single V gene segment were excluded from the earlier analysis of a few hundred of the donors. An earlier analysis of roughly 590 of the donors called V segments functional above 56.7% productive rearrangements and segregating when the between-donor standard deviation exceeded 5%. A statistical classification framework was built to diagnose cytomegalovirus status from the catalog of TCR beta chain sequences. In a later analysis, TCR nucleotide sequences were compared against IMGT/GENE-DB human TR gene sequences so that V and J genes could be assigned. In a later analysis, CDR3 sequences and most-parsimonious VDJ recombination scenarios were assigned using the TCRdist pipeline. A later analysis defined each TCR beta chain by its CDR3 amino acid sequence plus V-gene family, and excluded reads lacking a unique V-gene family. In a later analysis, some 600 highly shared, low-generation-probability nucleotide sequences were removed to address suspected cross-contamination and a sequencing artifact. A later analysis calculated a clonal expansion index for each public chain from normalized within-repertoire ranks of inferred template counts. In a later analysis, generation probabilities were computed with a VDJ recombination model fitted to out-of-frame rearrangements, and the resulting probabilities were checked against IGoR. Hypergeometric tests were used in a later analysis to score TCR-TCR, TCR-HLA and TCR-CMV co-occurrence, with a repertoire-size bias correction applied to the TCR pairs. False discovery rates were estimated in a later analysis by permuting HLA or CMV assignments 20 times. In a later analysis, co-occurring TCRs were grouped using DBSCAN, and TCRdist sequence similarity was added for clustering within HLA-allele-positive subsets. Co-occurrence clustering excluded repertoires with fewer than 30,000 or more than 120,000 public chains, plus five with anomalous nucleotide sharing. In TCRdb, the immuneACCESS table is reduced to in-frame sequences with V and J assigned. These tables do not hold every clone; where another copy was compared, an unresolved V gene accounts for under half, and the others remain unexplained. V and J calls and clone size are copied from that table; D and trimming were computed from the DNA. The sample has about 190,000 clones on record, around 81% of them singletons. The leading ten clones occupy under 2.5% of the sample.

Study-wide conclusions, independent of this receptor: The presence/absence analyses assumed that sequencing depth was roughly uniform across donors, and that assumption may not be true. Cytomegalovirus status was reported to be diagnosed by the classifier with high specificity and sensitivity in both the original and validation cohorts. According to a later genetic analysis, donors in an Asian-associated ancestry cluster had fewer N-insertions in productive TCRs than the approximately 700-donor mean. Some IMGT-functional V segments, including TRBV6-2 and TRBV6-3, could not be distinguished by the 87-base-pair reads and were therefore excluded. Linkage disequilibrium might explain the correlated functional status among segregating V segments, but an unknown experimental factor could not be ruled out. In this cohort, only TCR beta chains were sequenced, and detectable features were limited by the absence of alpha or paired-chain data. In a later analysis, several top co-occurrence clusters were reported to appear linked to parvovirus B19, influenza, CMV and Epstein-Barr virus. The authors suggested that the approach could potentially be generalized to other disease states and immunological phenotypes. Specific HLA alleles were associated with about 17,000 TCR beta sequences at a false discovery rate of 0.05 in a later analysis. A cluster of highly shared sequence variants was judged likely to represent a technical artifact of the sequencing pipeline. According to a later analysis, TCR association rates differed among HLA loci, with DRB1 alleles showing the most associated TCRs and HLA-C alleles showing the fewest. A later genetic analysis associated a missense DCLRE1C variant with V-gene and J-gene trimming of TCR beta chains, and an independent cohort replicated the association. Because counts were too low, around 18 rarely observed V segments, including chromosome 9 orphons, were left out of the earlier analysis of 500 to 750 of the donors. Because some donors lacked HLA typing at each locus, the association tests relied only on the typed subset. Immune exposure information for the cohort was limited to CMV serostatus. In an earlier analysis of approximately 590 of the donors, most TCR beta V segments appeared in productive rearrangements about 87% or about 30% of the time, broadly matching IMGT annotations. In the study, about 150 TCR beta chains were listed as associated with cytomegalovirus. In vitro tests confirmed that a few of the cytomegalovirus-associated TCR beta chains recognize cytomegalovirus antigens. A further reported finding was that TCR beta sequences accurately predicted the HLA-A and HLA-B alleles for most subjects in the first cohort. Most TCR sequences were seen in very few donors, while some public TCRs were found in many individuals. Assigning TCR associations to individual alleles was difficult when HLA alleles, especially DR and DQ, strongly co-occurred. Most CMV-associated TCR beta chains appeared to be HLA-restricted in a later analysis, and the HLA associations seemed to be driven largely by CMV exposure. In a later analysis, HLA-associated TCR beta chains were found to be more clonally expanded and to have lower generation probabilities than equally common non-associated chains.

V is cut back by 2 bases and J by 0 bases, with 6 bases in the junction unmatched. The CDR3 numbers 17 residues from cysteine through phenylalanine. Only CDR3 DNA remains: 51 bases, in frame from the first base. Via the germline V gene (reference sequence), CDR1 is SEHNR and CDR2 FQNEAQ. The chain joins TRBV7-9 to TRBJ2-2, and TRBD1 matches 7 of the central bases. The source material was PBMCs. The origin of this receptor is a woman younger than 45 in good health and CMV-seronegative. The sequence in DNA is TGTGCCAGCAGCTTATCCGGACAGGCCGCGAACACCGGGGAGCTGTTTTTT. It is translated as CASSLSGQAANTGELFF.